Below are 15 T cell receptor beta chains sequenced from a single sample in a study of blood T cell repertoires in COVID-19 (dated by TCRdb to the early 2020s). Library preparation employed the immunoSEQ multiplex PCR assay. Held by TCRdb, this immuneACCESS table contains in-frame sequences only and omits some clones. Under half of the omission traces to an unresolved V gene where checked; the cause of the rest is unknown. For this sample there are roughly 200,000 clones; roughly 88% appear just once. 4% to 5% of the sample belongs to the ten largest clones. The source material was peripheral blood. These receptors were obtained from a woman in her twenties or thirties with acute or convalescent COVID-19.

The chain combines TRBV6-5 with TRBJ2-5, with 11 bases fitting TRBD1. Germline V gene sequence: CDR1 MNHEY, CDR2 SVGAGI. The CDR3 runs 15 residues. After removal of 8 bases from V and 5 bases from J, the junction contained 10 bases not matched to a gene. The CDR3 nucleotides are TGTGCCAGCGGATTTGGGACAGGGGGTGTCGAGACCCAGTACTTC. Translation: CASGFGTGGVETQYF.

CDR3 loop: CASMAGGYNEQFF. In nucleotides, the CDR3 is TGCGCCAGCATGGCGGGAGGGTACAATGAGCAGTTCTTC. J is TRBJ2-1 and V is TRBV10-2; the match to TRBD2 covers 9 bases. Trimming removed 7 bases from V and 4 bases from J; junction bases left unmatched: 2. This CDR3 contains 13 residues. Germline V lookup: CDR1 WSHSY, CDR2 SAAADI.

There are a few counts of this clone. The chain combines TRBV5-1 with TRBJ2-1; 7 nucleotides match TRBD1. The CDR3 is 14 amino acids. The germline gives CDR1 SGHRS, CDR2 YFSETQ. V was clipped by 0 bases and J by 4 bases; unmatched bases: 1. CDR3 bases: TGCGCCAGCAGCTTGGGGGACAGATACAATGAGCAGTTCTTC. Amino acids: CASSLGDRYNEQFF.

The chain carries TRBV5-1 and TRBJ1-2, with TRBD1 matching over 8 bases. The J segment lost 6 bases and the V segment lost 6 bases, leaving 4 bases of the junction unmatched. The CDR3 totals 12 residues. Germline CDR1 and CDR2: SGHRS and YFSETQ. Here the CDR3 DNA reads TGCGCCAGCACGACAGGGGACAATGGCTACACCTTC. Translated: CASTTGDNGYTF.

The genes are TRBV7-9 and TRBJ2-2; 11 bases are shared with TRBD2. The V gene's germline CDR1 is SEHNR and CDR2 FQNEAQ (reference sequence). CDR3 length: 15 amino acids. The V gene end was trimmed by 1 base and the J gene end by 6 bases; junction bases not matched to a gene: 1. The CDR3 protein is CASSLGTSGPGELFF. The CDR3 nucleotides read TGTGCCAGCAGCTTAGGGACTAGCGGGCCCGGGGAGCTGTTTTTT.

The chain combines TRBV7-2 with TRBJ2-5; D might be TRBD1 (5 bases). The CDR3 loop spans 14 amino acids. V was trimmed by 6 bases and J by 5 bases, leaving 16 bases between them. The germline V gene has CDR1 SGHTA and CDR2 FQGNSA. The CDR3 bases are TGTGCCAGCAGGATAGGGGTCTTTAGGGAGACCCAGTACTTC. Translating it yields CASRIGVFRETQYF.

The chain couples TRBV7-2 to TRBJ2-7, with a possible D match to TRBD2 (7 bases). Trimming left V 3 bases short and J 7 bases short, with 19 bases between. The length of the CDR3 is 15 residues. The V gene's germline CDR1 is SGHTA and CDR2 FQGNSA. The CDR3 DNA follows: TGTGCCAGCAGCTTCCAAGGGGGAGGGTATGGAGAGCAGTACTTC. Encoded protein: CASSFQGGGYGEQYF.

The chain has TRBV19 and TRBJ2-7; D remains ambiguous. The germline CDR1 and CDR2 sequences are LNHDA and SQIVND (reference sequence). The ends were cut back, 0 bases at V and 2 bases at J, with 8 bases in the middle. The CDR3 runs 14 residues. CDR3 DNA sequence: TGTGCCAGTAGTATAGATGGTGGCACCTACGAGCAGTACTTC. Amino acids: CASSIDGGTYEQYF.

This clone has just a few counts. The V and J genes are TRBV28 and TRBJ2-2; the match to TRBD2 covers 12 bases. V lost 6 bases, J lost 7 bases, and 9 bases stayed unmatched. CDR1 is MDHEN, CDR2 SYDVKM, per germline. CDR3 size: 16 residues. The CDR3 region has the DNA TGTGCCAGCAGCCTGACTAGCGGGAGTTGGGGCGGGGAGCTGTTTTTT. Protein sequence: CASSLTSGSWGGELFF.

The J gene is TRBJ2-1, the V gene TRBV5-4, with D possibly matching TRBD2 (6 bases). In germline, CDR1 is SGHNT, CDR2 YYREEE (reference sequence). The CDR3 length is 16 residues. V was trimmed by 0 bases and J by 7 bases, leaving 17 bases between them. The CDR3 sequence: CASSLGAGRGGNEQFF. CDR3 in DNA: TGTGCCAGCAGCTTGGGTGCGGGAAGAGGAGGTAATGAGCAGTTCTTC.

As DNA, the CDR3 is TGTGCCAGCACTACCGGGACAGGGGGCTGGAGGACTGAAGCTTTCTTT. This gives the protein CASTTGTGGWRTEAFF. The J gene is TRBJ1-1, the V gene TRBV11-3; 12 bases line up with TRBD1. CDR1 and CDR2 (germline): SGHNT, YENEEA. V lost 7 bases to trimming and J lost 5 bases; unmatched junction nucleotides: 11. This CDR3 region has 16 residues.

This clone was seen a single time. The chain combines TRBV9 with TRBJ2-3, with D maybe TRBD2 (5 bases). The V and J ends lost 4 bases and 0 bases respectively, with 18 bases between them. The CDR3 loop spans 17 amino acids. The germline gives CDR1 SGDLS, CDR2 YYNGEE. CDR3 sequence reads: CASSFRRPTPSTDTQYF. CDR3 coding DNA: TGTGCCAGCAGCTTTCGGAGGCCTACCCCTAGCACAGATACGCAGTATTTT.

The CDR3 DNA follows: TGTGCCAGCAGTACATGGGACAGCCACGAGCAGTACTTC. Its translation is CASSTWDSHEQYF. This chain joins TRBV28 and TRBJ2-7, with 7 bases matching TRBD1. The CDR3 covers 13 residues. Losses at the gene ends were 5 bases for V and 5 bases for J; bases not matched to a gene: 6. Germline CDR1 is MDHEN and CDR2 is SYDVKM.

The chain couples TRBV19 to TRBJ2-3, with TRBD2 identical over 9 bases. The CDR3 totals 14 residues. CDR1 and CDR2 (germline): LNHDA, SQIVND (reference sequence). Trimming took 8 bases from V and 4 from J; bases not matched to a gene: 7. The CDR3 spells CASPGREGADTQYF. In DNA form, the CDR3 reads TGTGCCAGTCCCGGGCGGGAGGGAGCAGATACGCAGTATTTT.

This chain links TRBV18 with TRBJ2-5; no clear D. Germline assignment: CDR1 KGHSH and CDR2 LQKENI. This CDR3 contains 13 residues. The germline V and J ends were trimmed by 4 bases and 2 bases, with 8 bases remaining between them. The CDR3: CASSLVRQETQYF. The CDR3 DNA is TGTGCCAGCTCACTTGTACGGCAAGAGACCCAGTACTTC.